The rows below give T cell receptor beta chains drawn from one sample of a study of blood T cell repertoires in COVID-19. Sequencing used immunoSEQ multiplex PCR; TCRdb keeps in-frame clones, though not all of them. The data hold about 220,000 clones, with approximately 78% observed a single time. Sequences were obtained from peripheral blood. Receptor source: an elderly woman with COVID-19, enrolled during active disease. CDR3s include the opening cysteine and the closing phenylalanine or tryptophan. Each record gives: clone size, D gene, V gene, J gene, CDR3 DNA, CDR3 protein. D genes are given only for firm matches. Clone size is given for some rows only: seen once, a few or many times, or a class if the clone is expanded.

abundance: NA; d_gene: NA; v_gene: TRBV7-9; j_gene: TRBJ2-1; CDR3nt: TGTGCCAGCAGCTTAGGGAGGGAGCAGTTCTTC; CDR3aa: CASSLGREQFF
abundance: NA; d_gene: TRBD2; v_gene: TRBV7-2; j_gene: TRBJ2-2; CDR3nt: TGTGCCAGCAGCTTTTGGGGGGGATCGGTCGGGGAGCTGTTTTTT; CDR3aa: CASSFWGGSVGELFF
abundance: NA; d_gene: TRBD1; v_gene: TRBV28; j_gene: TRBJ1-6; CDR3nt: TGTGCCAGCAGTTTCTCTGACAGGGAACGATCACCCCTCCACTTT; CDR3aa: CASSFSDRERSPLHF
abundance: NA; d_gene: NA; v_gene: TRBV12-3/TRBV12-4; j_gene: TRBJ1-1; CDR3nt: TGTGCCAGCAGTTTTGTTCGCGCCACTGAAGCTTTCTTT; CDR3aa: CASSFVRATEAFF
abundance: NA; d_gene: TRBD2; v_gene: TRBV6-2/TRBV6-3; j_gene: TRBJ2-7; CDR3nt: TGTGCCAGCAGTTCTTATAACCGCGGGAGCTACGAGCAGTACTTC; CDR3aa: CASSSYNRGSYEQYF
abundance: few; d_gene: TRBD1; v_gene: TRBV5-1; j_gene: TRBJ1-4; CDR3nt: TGCGCCAGCAGCTCCCAGACAGGGGGCGAGAGAAAACTGTTTTTT; CDR3aa: CASSSQTGGERKLFF
abundance: NA; d_gene: NA; v_gene: TRBV15; j_gene: TRBJ1-1; CDR3nt: TGTGCCACCAGCAGAGTCGTGAACACTGAAGCTTTCTTT; CDR3aa: CATSRVVNTEAFF
abundance: NA; d_gene: TRBD2; v_gene: TRBV11-3; j_gene: TRBJ2-1; CDR3nt: TGTGCCAGCAGCCTATCAAGCGGGGCCTACAATGAGCAGTTCTTC; CDR3aa: CASSLSSGAYNEQFF
abundance: NA; d_gene: NA; v_gene: TRBV20-1; j_gene: TRBJ1-2; CDR3nt: TGCAGTGCTAGTAGTCCTCAACAGGGTCCCAGGGGCTACACCTTC; CDR3aa: CSASSPQQGPRGYTF
abundance: NA; d_gene: TRBD1; v_gene: TRBV6-2/TRBV6-3; j_gene: TRBJ1-5; CDR3nt: TGTGCCAGCAGTATTGGACAGGGGGGACAGCCCCAGCATTTT; CDR3aa: CASSIGQGGQPQHF
abundance: NA; d_gene: NA; v_gene: TRBV11-3; j_gene: TRBJ2-7; CDR3nt: TGTGCCAGCAGCTTATATCCTAGCGCCTCCTACGAGCAGTACTTC; CDR3aa: CASSLYPSASYEQYF